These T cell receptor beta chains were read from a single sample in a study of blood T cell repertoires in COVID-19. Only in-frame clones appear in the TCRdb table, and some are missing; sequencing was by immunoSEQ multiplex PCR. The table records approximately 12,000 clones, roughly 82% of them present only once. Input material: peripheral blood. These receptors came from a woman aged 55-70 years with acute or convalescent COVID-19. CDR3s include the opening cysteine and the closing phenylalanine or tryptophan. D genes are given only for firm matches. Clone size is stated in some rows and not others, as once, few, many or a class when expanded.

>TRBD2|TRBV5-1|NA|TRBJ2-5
CASSLGLAGVETQYF
TGCGCCAGCAGCTTGGGACTAGCGGGGGTAGAGACCCAGTACTTC
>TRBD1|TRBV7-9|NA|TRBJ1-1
CASSLDRGNTEAFF
TGTGCCAGCAGCTTGGACAGGGGGAACACTGAAGCTTTCTTT
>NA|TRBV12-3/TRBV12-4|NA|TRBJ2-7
CASSFARAYEQYF
TGTGCCAGCAGTTTCGCCAGGGCGTACGAGCAGTACTTC
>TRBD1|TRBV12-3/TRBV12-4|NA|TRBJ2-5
CASSPQGWETQYF
TGTGCCAGCAGTCCACAGGGGTGGGAGACCCAGTACTTC
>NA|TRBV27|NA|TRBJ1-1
CASSLYEGKDAFF
TGTGCCAGCAGTTTATATGAGGGCAAGGATGCTTTCTTT
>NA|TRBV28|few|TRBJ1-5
CASSLWLTNQPQHF
TGTGCCAGCAGTTTATGGCTCACAAATCAGCCCCAGCATTTT
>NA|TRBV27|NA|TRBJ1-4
CASSLWGPGSEKLFF
TGTGCCAGCAGTCTTTGGGGACCCGGGAGCGAAAAACTGTTTTTT
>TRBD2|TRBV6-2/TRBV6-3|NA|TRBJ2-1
CASSYFAGGLTEQFF
TGTGCCAGCAGTTACTTTGCGGGGGGGCTGACTGAGCAGTTCTTC
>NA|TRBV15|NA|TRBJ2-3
CATSPGLSPDTQYF
TGTGCCACCAGTCCGGGGTTGTCGCCAGATACGCAGTATTTT
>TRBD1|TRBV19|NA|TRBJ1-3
CASVTGQGSSGNTIYF
TGTGCCAGCGTCACCGGACAGGGATCTTCTGGAAACACCATATATTTT